These T cell receptor beta chains were read from a single sample in a study of control samples from healthy donors and cancer patients. Repertoires were generated with immunoSEQ multiplex PCR, while TCRdb's copy carries only in-frame clones and drops some. The sample has some 130,000 clones, about 85% seen once. The specimen sequenced was blood. These receptors were taken from a woman aged 30 to 39 in good health. The CDR3 runs from the conserved cysteine through the conserved F or W. A D gene is named only where the DNA matches it firmly. Not every row has a clone size; where given, it reads once, few, many or a size class.

CDR3aa: CASSLPENVAKNIQYF
CDR3nt: TGCGCCAGCAGCTTGCCAGAGAACGTAGCCAAAAACATTCAGTACTTC
v_gene: TRBV5-1
j_gene: TRBJ2-4
len: 16
d_gene: NA
abundance: NA

CDR3aa: CASSESSGANVLTF
CDR3nt: TGTGCCAGCAGTGAGAGCTCTGGGGCCAACGTCCTGACTTTC
v_gene: TRBV6-1
j_gene: TRBJ2-6
len: 14
d_gene: NA
abundance: NA

CDR3aa: CASSDAGRNQPQHF
CDR3nt: TGCGCCAGCAGCGATGCGGGACGCAATCAGCCCCAGCATTTT
v_gene: TRBV4-1
j_gene: TRBJ1-5
len: 14
d_gene: NA
abundance: once

CDR3aa: CASSDTPPNTEAFF
CDR3nt: TGTGCCAGCAGTGACACACCACCGAACACTGAAGCTTTCTTT
v_gene: TRBV6-1
j_gene: TRBJ1-1
len: 14
d_gene: NA
abundance: once

CDR3aa: CASSSRTGPGELFF
CDR3nt: TGTGCCAGCAGCTCAAGGACCGGCCCGGGGGAGCTGTTTTTT
v_gene: TRBV7-8
j_gene: TRBJ2-2
len: 14
d_gene: NA
abundance: NA

CDR3aa: CASSVGPDNDYEQYF
CDR3nt: TGTGCCAGCAGCGTAGGGCCGGACAACGACTACGAGCAGTACTTC
v_gene: TRBV9
j_gene: TRBJ2-7
len: 15
d_gene: NA
abundance: NA

CDR3aa: CAWRPTGGRGEQFF
CDR3nt: TGTGCCTGGAGGCCCACGGGAGGGCGCGGTGAGCAGTTCTTC
v_gene: TRBV30
j_gene: TRBJ2-1
len: 14
d_gene: TRBD2
abundance: NA

CDR3aa: CASSPGRKETQYF
CDR3nt: TGTGCCAGCAGCCCCGGACGGAAAGAGACCCAGTACTTC
v_gene: TRBV11-2
j_gene: TRBJ2-5
len: 13
d_gene: NA
abundance: NA

CDR3aa: CASSIGYRLAGGFFDEQFF
CDR3nt: TGTGCCAGCAGCATAGGGTATAGGCTAGCGGGAGGGTTTTTCGATGAGCAGTTCTTC
v_gene: TRBV7-6
j_gene: TRBJ2-1
len: 19
d_gene: TRBD2
abundance: NA

CDR3aa: CASSREARGLSYNEQFF
CDR3nt: TGTGCCAGTAGTAGAGAGGCCAGGGGCCTGTCCTACAATGAGCAGTTCTTC
v_gene: TRBV19
j_gene: TRBJ2-1
len: 17
d_gene: NA
abundance: NA

CDR3aa: CASSIDGAAYEQYF
CDR3nt: TGTGCCAGTAGTATAGACGGGGCTGCCTACGAGCAGTACTTC
v_gene: TRBV19
j_gene: TRBJ2-7
len: 14
d_gene: NA
abundance: NA

CDR3aa: CASSPQANSYEQYF
CDR3nt: TGTGCCAGCAGCCCCCAAGCGAACTCCTACGAGCAGTACTTC
v_gene: TRBV7-8
j_gene: TRBJ2-7
len: 14
d_gene: NA
abundance: NA

CDR3aa: CASRVFSGSNGNEQFF
CDR3nt: TGTGCCAGCAGGGTTTTTAGCGGGAGTAATGGGAATGAGCAGTTCTTC
v_gene: TRBV2
j_gene: TRBJ2-1
len: 16
d_gene: TRBD2
abundance: NA